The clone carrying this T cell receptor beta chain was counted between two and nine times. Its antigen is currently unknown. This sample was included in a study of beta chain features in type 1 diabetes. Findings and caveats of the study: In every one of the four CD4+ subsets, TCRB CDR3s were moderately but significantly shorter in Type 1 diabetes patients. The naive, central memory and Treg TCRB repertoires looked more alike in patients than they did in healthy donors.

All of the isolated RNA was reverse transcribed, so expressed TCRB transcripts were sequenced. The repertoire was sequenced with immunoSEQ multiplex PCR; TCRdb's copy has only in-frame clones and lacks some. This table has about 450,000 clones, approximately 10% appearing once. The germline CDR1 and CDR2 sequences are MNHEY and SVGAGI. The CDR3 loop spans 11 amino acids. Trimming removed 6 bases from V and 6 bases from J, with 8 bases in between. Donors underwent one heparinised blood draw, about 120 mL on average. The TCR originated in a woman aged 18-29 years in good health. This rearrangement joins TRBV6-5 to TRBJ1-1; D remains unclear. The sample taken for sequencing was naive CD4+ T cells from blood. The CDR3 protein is CASRTTSEAFF. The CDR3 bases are TGTGCCAGCAGAACAACCTCTGAAGCTTTCTTT.